What follows are 9 T cell receptor beta chains derived from one specimen sequenced in a study of blood T cell repertoires in COVID-19. Profiling relied on immunoSEQ multiplex PCR, and the TCRdb table lists in-frame clones only, not all of them. The profile covers about 280,000 clones, with about 85% appearing a single time and 13% taken by the ten largest. The sequencing sample was made of peripheral blood. These receptor sequences come from a human donor in a cohort sampled during active COVID-19.

This rearrangement joins TRBV7-6 to TRBJ2-1, with TRBD2 identical over 7 bases. The CDR3 totals 15 residues. J gave up 7 bases and V 4 bases, and 10 bases lay outside the gene matches. Germline V CDR1 and CDR2: SGHVS, FNYEAQ. The CDR3 coding sequence is TGTGCCAGCAGCTCCTTCCTACGGGAGGAGAATGAGCAGTTCTTC. It encodes CASSSFLREENEQFF.

A single count supports this clone. The J gene is TRBJ1-6, the V gene TRBV28; D unclear. Trimming left V 4 bases short and J 4 bases short, with 8 bases between. Germline CDR1 MDHEN, CDR2 SYDVKM. This CDR3 region has 14 residues. The CDR3 spells CASSSPEYNSPLHF. Written as DNA, the CDR3 is TGTGCCAGCAGTTCCCCGGAGTATAATTCACCCCTCCACTTT.

The CDR3 region is CASTPEGQGYYEQYF. In DNA, the CDR3 is TGTGCCAGCACCCCGGAGGGACAGGGATACTACGAGCAGTACTTC. The genes are TRBV6-6 and TRBJ2-7; 9 nucleotides align to TRBD1. J lost 3 bases, V lost 7 bases, and 10 bases had no gene match. The length of the CDR3 is 15 residues. Per germline, CDR1 MNHNY and CDR2 SVGAGI (reference sequence).

Concerning this clone itself: The sample carries other DNA sequences with the same CDR3. The chain combines TRBV28 with TRBJ2-7; possibly TRBD1 for D (6 bases). CDR3 size: 12 residues. Trimming pared 5 bases from V and 4 bases from J, leaving 9 bases between. CDR1 and CDR2 from the germline V gene are MDHEN and SYDVKM. CDR3 sequence: CASSLTGYEQYF. As DNA, the CDR3 is TGTGCCAGCAGTCTTACAGGGTACGAGCAGTACTTC.

V gene TRBV19 combines with J gene TRBJ1-5; the D is unclear. The CDR3 extends over 15 amino acids. The germline V gene encodes CDR1 LNHDA and CDR2 SQIVND (reference sequence). The V and J ends lost 5 bases and 4 bases respectively, with 15 bases between them. CDR3 DNA sequence: TGTGCCAGTAGTCAATCGGGAACACCAAATCAGCCCCAGCATTTT. Translation gives CASSQSGTPNQPQHF.

The rearrangement uses TRBV3-1 (or the pseudogene TRBV3-2) and TRBJ2-7; the match to TRBD2 covers 9 bases. The CDR3 runs to 16 residues. From germline, CDR1 is LGHDT and CDR2 YNNKEL (reference sequence). V shed 1 base, J shed 3 bases, and the junction held 7 bases outside the gene matches. The CDR3 reads CASSQAGGRVGYEQYF. In DNA, the CDR3 is TGTGCCAGCAGCCAAGCCGGCGGGAGGGTAGGCTACGAGCAGTACTTC.

The chain joins TRBV28 to TRBJ2-5; 8 bases match TRBD2. After removal of 2 bases from V and 5 bases from J, the junction contained 7 bases not matched to a gene. There are 15 residues in the CDR3. Looked up from germline, CDR1 is MDHEN and CDR2 is SYDVKM. The CDR3 loop is CASSLPVAGLETQYF. DNA for the CDR3: TGTGCCAGCAGTTTACCTGTAGCGGGACTGGAGACCCAGTACTTC. The full variable domain, with the rest looked up from reference TRBV28 and TRBJ2-5, is DVKVTQSSRYLVKRTGEKVFLECVQDMDHENMFWYRQDPGLGLRLIYFSYDVKMKEKGDIPEGYSVSREKKERFSLILESASTNQTSMYLCASSLPVAGLETQYFGPGTRLLVL.

The V call is TRBV19, the J call TRBJ2-7; 7 bases are shared with TRBD2. The CDR3 totals 15 residues. V shed 8 bases and J 5 bases; nucleotides not matched to a gene: 15. CDR1 LNHDA and CDR2 SQIVND come from the germline V gene (reference sequence). CDR3 region: CASGRRGGSLDEQYF. Here the CDR3 DNA reads TGTGCCAGTGGCCGTAGGGGCGGGAGTCTGGACGAGCAGTACTTC.

The genes are TRBV3-1 (or the pseudogene TRBV3-2) and TRBJ2-2; no definite D call. From germline, CDR1 is LGHDT and CDR2 YNNKEL (reference sequence). The CDR3 has 15 amino acids. Trimming cost V 4 bases and J 1 base, with 10 bases left between them. CDR3 amino acids: CASSRLRRNTGELFF. Written as DNA, the CDR3 is TGTGCCAGCAGCCGGCTGAGGAGGAACACCGGGGAGCTGTTTTTT.